The present entry profiles one T cell receptor (beta chain) with its context. What it recognizes is unknown. One junction end disagrees with the germline gene, perhaps due to a read error. Each sample yielded at least 6 micrograms of PBMC total RNA. Per the germline V gene, CDR1 is SSHAT and CDR2 is FNYEAQ (reference sequence). The CDR3 totals 15 residues. This sample is drawn from a study of blood T cells in healthy people across ages. With a J-beta primer mix and a sample-barcoded 5' primer, a second PCR ran about 7 to 12 cycles. TCRdb passed the 5' RACE reads through MiXCR, listing each CDR3 protein once. The table lists fewer than 1,000,000 distinct CDR3 sequences, approximately 44% of them singletons, with around 18% in the top ten. Findings and caveats of the study: The unsorted PBMCs prevented any conclusive comparison of naive versus antigen-experienced cells.

The rearrangement joins TRBV7-7 to TRBJ1-1; D is undetermined. The sequence was collected from a man aged 55 to 70 in good health. Material: blood. The CDR3 spells CASSSISAENTEAFF. CDR3 coding DNA: TGTGCTAGCAGCTCAATTTCGGCGGAGAACACTGAAGCTTTCTTT.